A selection of T cell receptor beta chains follows, all from one sample in a study of cytomegalovirus exposure and HLA in healthy donors. The protocol was immunoSEQ multiplex PCR, while the TCRdb copy is restricted to in-frame clones and leaves out a portion. The sample lists 170,000 or so clones, around 80% occurring once. The sequencing sample was made of PBMCs. The origin of the receptors is a woman in her forties or fifties in good health and CMV-seropositive. Each CDR3 is given without its conserved first and last residue. The order of the fields is J gene, clone size, V gene, CDR3 protein. The size field is filled for only some rows; it gives once, few, many or a size class.

TRBJ2-7 . TRBV11-3 ASSPAAGTYEQY
TRBJ2-7 few TRBV5-8 ASINPGGATYEQY
TRBJ1-2 . TRBV6-1 ASSEVGGYGYT
TRBJ1-1 . TRBV27 ASSSLSGGREAF
TRBJ2-5 . TRBV5-1 ASSGRTGGETQY
TRBJ1-6 . TRBV9 ASSTTPGTGWNSPLH
TRBJ1-3 . TRBV30 ALHSFSGNTIY
TRBJ1-1 . TRBV9 ASSVVAGNTEAF
TRBJ2-7 . TRBV4-1 ASSSKTGEVYEQY
TRBJ1-6 . TRBV21-1 ASSQTNRSHRSYNSPLH
TRBJ2-7 . TRBV2 ASSVYTTYEQY
TRBJ2-5 once TRBV5-1 ASSFGGYQETQY
TRBJ1-1 . TRBV5-1 ASSLEQGFGAF
TRBJ1-1 . TRBV7-6 ASSAPEGQMNTEAF
TRBJ1-2 . TRBV5-4 ASSPDSNYGYT
TRBJ1-1 . TRBV5-6 ASSLGGRTEAF
TRBJ2-3 once TRBV6-1 ASSETLAGGTDTQY
TRBJ1-1 . TRBV5-1 ASSLGSRNTEAF
TRBJ1-5 once TRBV27 ASRLNRGGNQPQH
TRBJ1-6 . TRBV27 ASSPGQGYNSPLH
TRBJ2-2 . TRBV7-9 ASSRTGGASANTGELF
TRBJ1-2 . TRBV7-6 ASSSSQGWNGYT
TRBJ2-6 . TRBV5-1 ASSPGGANVLT
TRBJ2-7 once TRBV5-1 ASSWGVLDEGEQY
. . TRBV7-9 ASSLVVWQGGNEQY
TRBJ1-1 once TRBV5-1 ASSLGGRATEAF
TRBJ1-5 . TRBV6-5 ASSRDRGLQPQH
TRBJ2-5 . TRBV10-3 ASGGRGQETQY
TRBJ2-4 . TRBV9 ASSIDPQGVKNIQY
TRBJ1-2 . TRBV19 ASSRGQGAGGYT
TRBJ2-3 . TRBV6-1 ASKSGTDTQY
TRBJ2-1 . TRBV9 ASSHPFSSGSNEQF
TRBJ2-1 . TRBV7-3 ASSLRQASYNEQF
TRBJ1-4 . TRBV18 ASSLRLQGPEEKLF
TRBJ2-5 . TRBV4-1 ASSYGTGNFQETQY
TRBJ2-3 . TRBV4-1 TSSQGTSGGFTDTQY
TRBJ2-2 . TRBV19 ASSKVTSNTGELF